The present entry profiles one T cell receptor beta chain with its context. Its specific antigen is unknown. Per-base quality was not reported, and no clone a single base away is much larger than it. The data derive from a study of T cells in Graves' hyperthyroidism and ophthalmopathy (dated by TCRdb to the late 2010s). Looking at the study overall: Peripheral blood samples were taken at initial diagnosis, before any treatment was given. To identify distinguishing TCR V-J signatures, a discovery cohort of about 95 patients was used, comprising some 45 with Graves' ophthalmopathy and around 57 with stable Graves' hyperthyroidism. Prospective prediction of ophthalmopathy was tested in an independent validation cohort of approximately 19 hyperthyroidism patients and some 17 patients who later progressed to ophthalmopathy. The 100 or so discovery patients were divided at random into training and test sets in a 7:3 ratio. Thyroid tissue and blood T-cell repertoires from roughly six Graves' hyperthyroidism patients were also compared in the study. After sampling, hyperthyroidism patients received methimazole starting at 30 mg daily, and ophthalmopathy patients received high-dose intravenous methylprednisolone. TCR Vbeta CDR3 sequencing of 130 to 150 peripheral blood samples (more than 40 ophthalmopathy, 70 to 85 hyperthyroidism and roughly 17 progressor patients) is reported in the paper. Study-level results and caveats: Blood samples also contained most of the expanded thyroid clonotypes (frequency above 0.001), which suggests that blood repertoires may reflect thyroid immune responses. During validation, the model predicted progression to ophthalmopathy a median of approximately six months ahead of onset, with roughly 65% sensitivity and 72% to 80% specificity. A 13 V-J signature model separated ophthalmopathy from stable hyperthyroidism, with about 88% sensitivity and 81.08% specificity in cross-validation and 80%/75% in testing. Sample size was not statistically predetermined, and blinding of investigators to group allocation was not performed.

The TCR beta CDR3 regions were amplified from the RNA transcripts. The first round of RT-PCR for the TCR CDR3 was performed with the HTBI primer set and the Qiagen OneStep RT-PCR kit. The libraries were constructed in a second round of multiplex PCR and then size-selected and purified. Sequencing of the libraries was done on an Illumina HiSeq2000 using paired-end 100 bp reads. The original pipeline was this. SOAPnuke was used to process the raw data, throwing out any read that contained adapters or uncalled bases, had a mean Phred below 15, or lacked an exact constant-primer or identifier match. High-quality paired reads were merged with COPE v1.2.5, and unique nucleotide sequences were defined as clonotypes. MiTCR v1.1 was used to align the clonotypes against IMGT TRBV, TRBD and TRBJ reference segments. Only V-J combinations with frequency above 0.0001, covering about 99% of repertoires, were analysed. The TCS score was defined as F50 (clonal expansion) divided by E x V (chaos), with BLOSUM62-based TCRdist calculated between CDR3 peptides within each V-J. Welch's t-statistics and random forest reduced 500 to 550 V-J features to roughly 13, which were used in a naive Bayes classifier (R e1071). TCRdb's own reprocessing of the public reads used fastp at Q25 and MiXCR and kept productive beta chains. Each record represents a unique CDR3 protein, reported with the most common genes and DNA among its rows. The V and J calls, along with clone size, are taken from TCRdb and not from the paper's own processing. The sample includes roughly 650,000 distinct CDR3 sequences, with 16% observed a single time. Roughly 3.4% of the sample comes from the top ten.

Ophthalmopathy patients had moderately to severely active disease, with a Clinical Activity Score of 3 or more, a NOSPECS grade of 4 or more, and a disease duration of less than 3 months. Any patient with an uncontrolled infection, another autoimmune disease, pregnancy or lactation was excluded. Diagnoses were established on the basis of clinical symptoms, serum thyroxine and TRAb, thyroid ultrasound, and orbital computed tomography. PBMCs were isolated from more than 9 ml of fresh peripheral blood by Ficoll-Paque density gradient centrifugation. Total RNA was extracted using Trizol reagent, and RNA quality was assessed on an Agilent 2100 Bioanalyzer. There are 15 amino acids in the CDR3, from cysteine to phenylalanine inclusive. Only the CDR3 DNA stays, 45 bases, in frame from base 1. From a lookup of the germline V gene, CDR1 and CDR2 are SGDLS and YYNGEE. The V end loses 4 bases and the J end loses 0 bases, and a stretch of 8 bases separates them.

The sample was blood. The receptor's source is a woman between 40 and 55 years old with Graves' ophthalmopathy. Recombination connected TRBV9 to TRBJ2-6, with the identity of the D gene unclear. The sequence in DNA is TGTGCCAGCAGCTTACAGTTCTCTGGGGCCAACGTCCTGACTTTC. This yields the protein CASSLQFSGANVLTF.